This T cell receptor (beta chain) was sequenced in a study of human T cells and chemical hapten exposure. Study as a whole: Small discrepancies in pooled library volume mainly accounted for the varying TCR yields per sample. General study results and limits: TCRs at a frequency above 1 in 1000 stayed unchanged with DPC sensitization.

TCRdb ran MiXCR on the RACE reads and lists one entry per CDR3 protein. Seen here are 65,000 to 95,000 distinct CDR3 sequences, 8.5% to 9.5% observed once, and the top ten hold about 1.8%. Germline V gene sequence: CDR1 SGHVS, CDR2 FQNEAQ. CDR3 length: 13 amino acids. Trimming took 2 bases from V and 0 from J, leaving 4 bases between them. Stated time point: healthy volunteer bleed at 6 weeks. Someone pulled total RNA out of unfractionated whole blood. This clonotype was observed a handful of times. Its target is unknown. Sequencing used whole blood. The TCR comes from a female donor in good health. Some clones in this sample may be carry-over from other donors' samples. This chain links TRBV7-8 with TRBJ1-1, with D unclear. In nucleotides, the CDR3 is TGTGCCAGCAGCTTATCAGTGAACACTGAAGCTTTCTTT. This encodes CASSLSVNTEAFF.